This T cell receptor (beta chain) was sequenced for a study of T-cell reconstitution after alpha-beta-depleted transplantation in children. Study outcomes and limitations: Some patients' high day-60 TCRbeta diversity was traced to surviving recipient T cells and thymic progenitors.

On this clonotype: No antigen is known for it.

TCRbeta library construction was performed incorporating unique molecular identifiers. TCRdb fed the PCR reads into MiXCR, producing one record per CDR3 protein. The table shows 250,000 to 350,000 distinct CDR3 sequences, with around 20% occurring only once. The CDR3 totals 14 residues. The germline V gene has CDR1 DFQATT and CDR2 SNEGSKA (reference sequence). The V segment lost 7 bases and the J segment 7 bases; nucleotides outside the gene matches: 11. The gene calls are TRBV20-1 and TRBJ2-2; 8 bases agree with TRBD2. The specimen comprised PBMCs, mostly from graft donor cells, sampled 180 days after TCRalphabeta/CD19-depleted stem cell transplant. The clonotype comes from a male patient aged 10-17 years who had a stem cell transplant for acute lymphoblastic leukemia, so the T cells may come from the graft donor. The CDR3 coding sequence is TGCAGTGTTCTTAGCGGGACGGCGGGCGGGGAGCTGTTTTTT. Translation: CSVLSGTAGGELFF.